This T cell receptor (beta chain) was captured in a study of OX40 agonist ivuxolimab in advanced cancers. CDR3 length: 13 residues. V was clipped by 4 bases and J by 0 bases, with 5 bases between them. CDR1 is SGHTA, CDR2 FQGNSA, per germline. Produced via immunoSEQ multiplex PCR; TCRdb's table is partial and in-frame only. The table includes just under 65,000 clones, 84% detected once. Specimen: CD4+ or CD8+ T cells sorted from blood, collected in a trial of the OX40 agonist ivuxolimab. The chain has TRBV7-2 and TRBJ2-3; no reliable D call. The sequence derives from an adult with an advanced solid tumor such as melanoma, head and neck, liver or kidney cancer. For the CDR3, the DNA is TGTGCCAGCAGCTGGGCTAGCACAGATACGCAGTATTTT. Amino acid sequence: CASSWASTDTQYF. Drawing the rest from reference TRBV7-2 and TRBJ2-3, the complete variable domain is GAGVSQSPSNKVTEKGKDVELRCDPISGHTALYWYRQSLGQGLEFLIYFQGNSAPDKSGLPSDRFSAERTGGSVSTLTIQRTQQEDSAVYLCASSWASTDTQYFGPGTRLTVL.